Shown below are 19 T cell receptor beta chains from a single sample sequenced in a study of blood T cell repertoires in COVID-19. Profiled with immunoSEQ multiplex PCR; TCRdb holds only in-frame clones, not every one. The table includes under 200,000 clones, approximately 86% detected once. What was sequenced was peripheral blood. These receptors originate from a woman of 80 years or more with COVID-19, enrolled during active disease.

V and J are TRBV4-1 and TRBJ1-5; a weak D match, TRBD1 (5 bases). Looked up from germline, CDR1 is MGHRA and CDR2 is YSYEKL. The CDR3 is 14 amino acids. V was pared by 4 bases and J by 2 bases, with 9 bases between. CDR3 nucleotide sequence: TGCGCCAGCAGCCCGGGGGAGGGCAATCAGCCCCAGCATTTT. Translated: CASSPGEGNQPQHF.

The V gene is TRBV7-9, the J gene TRBJ1-1; D is unresolved. The CDR3 sequence is 14 residues long. The germline V gene has CDR1 SEHNR and CDR2 FQNEAQ (reference sequence). The V and J ends lost 2 bases and 0 bases respectively, with 7 bases between them. CDR3 coding DNA: TGTGCCAGCAGCTTATCTACTCTGAACACTGAAGCTTTCTTT. Its protein is CASSLSTLNTEAFF.

This clone was recorded once. The CDR3 protein is CASSNPGYGGYTF. The DNA of the CDR3 is TGTGCCAGCAGTAATCCAGGGTACGGTGGCTACACCTTC. This chain joins TRBV25-1 and TRBJ1-2; a possible D gene is TRBD1 (5 bases). Germline CDR1 reads MGHDK; CDR2 reads SYGVNS. V dropped 5 bases and J dropped 7 bases, with 14 bases sitting between them. The CDR3 covers 13 residues.

The genes are TRBV19 and TRBJ2-7; D is perhaps TRBD1 (5 bases). Deletions cut 5 bases from V and 2 bases from J, with 10 bases between. The CDR3 contains 13 residues. The germline CDR1 and CDR2 sequences are LNHDA and SQIVND (reference sequence). CDR3: CASSGRGPYEQYF. Here the CDR3 DNA reads TGTGCCAGTAGTGGAAGGGGCCCCTACGAGCAGTACTTC.

V is TRBV7-9 and J is TRBJ2-7; D ambiguous. The germline V and J ends were trimmed by 8 bases and 1 base, with 15 bases remaining between them. The CDR3 is 14 residues long. Germline V lookup: CDR1 SEHNR, CDR2 FQNEAQ (reference sequence). The CDR3 DNA reads as TGTGCCAGCGAAACCGGGTCCTCATCCTACGAGCAGTACTTC. As protein: CASETGSSSYEQYF.

The genes are TRBV29-1 and TRBJ1-1; 8 positions agree with TRBD1. The CDR3 spans 14 residues. CDR1 is SQVTM and CDR2 is ANQGSEA in the germline V gene. V trimming: 7 bases; J trimming: 3 bases; junction bases outside the gene matches: 10. The CDR3 DNA is TGCAGCGCCTTAAAAGACAGGGGAGACACTGAAGCTTTCTTT. This encodes CSALKDRGDTEAFF.

The J gene is TRBJ1-5, the V gene TRBV9, with a weak D call TRBD1 (5 bases). V lost 0 bases to trimming and J lost 3 bases, with 16 bases between them. The CDR3 runs to 17 residues. Looked up from germline, CDR1 is SGDLS and CDR2 is YYNGEE. CDR3 in amino acids: CASSVGPQGAFNQPQHF. The CDR3 nucleotides read TGTGCCAGCAGCGTAGGTCCCCAAGGGGCATTCAATCAGCCCCAGCATTTT.

The rearrangement uses TRBV5-4 and TRBJ2-3, with D maybe TRBD2 (6 bases). The V end was cut by 3 bases, the J end by 5 bases, with 16 bases between. Germline V gene data show CDR1 as SGHNT and CDR2 as YYREEE (reference sequence). CDR3 size: 15 residues. CDR3 DNA: TGTGCCAGCAGCTCGGGAGTGGGGGTAGGAGATACGCAGTATTTT. It specifies CASSSGVGVGDTQYF.

This rearrangement joins TRBV5-5 to TRBJ1-6, with D possibly being TRBD1 (6 bases). The CDR3 totals 16 residues. Germline V gene lookup returns CDR1 SGHKS and CDR2 YYEKEE (reference sequence). Trimming took 2 bases from V and 10 from J, leaving 19 bases between them. The CDR3 is CASSLTYREGGSPLHF. CDR3 DNA sequence: TGTGCCAGCAGCTTAACCTACAGGGAGGGTGGATCACCCCTCCACTTT. Variable domain in full (rest from reference TRBV5-5 and TRBJ1-6): DAGVTQSPTHLIKTRGQQVTLRCSPISGHKSVSWYQQVLGQGPQFIFQYYEKEERGRGNFPDRFSARQFPNYSSELNVNALLLGDSALYLCASSLTYREGGSPLHFGNGTRLTVT.

The gene calls are TRBV5-1 and TRBJ2-7; D not resolved. V was shortened by 5 bases and J by 3 bases, with 9 bases between the two germline ends. This CDR3 is 12 amino acids long. The germline V gene encodes CDR1 SGHRS and CDR2 YFSETQ. The CDR3 loop reads CASSGSVYEQYF. The CDR3 region has the DNA TGCGCCAGCAGTGGTAGTGTCTACGAGCAGTACTTC.

This clone was counted once. The genes are TRBV18 and TRBJ2-7; tentatively, D is TRBD1 (6 bases). Germline CDR1 is KGHSH and CDR2 is LQKENI. Trimming cost V 4 bases and J 4 bases, with 14 bases left between them. CDR3 length: 14 amino acids. Written as DNA, the CDR3 is TGTGCCAGCTCACTTCCCGGGACACTTTACGAGCAGTACTTC. This gives the protein CASSLPGTLYEQYF.

V and J are TRBV11-2 and TRBJ2-3; D remains unclear. The CDR3 is 14 residues long. Trimming shortened V by 5 bases and J by 1 base, and 10 bases separated the two germline ends. Germline assignment: CDR1 SGHAT and CDR2 FQNNGV. In DNA form, the CDR3 reads TGTGCCAGCAGCCTCCACCGGGGCACAGATACGCAGTATTTT. Translation: CASSLHRGTDTQYF.

The genes are TRBV7-2 and TRBJ1-1, with 7 bases matching TRBD1. The V and J ends lost 7 bases and 4 bases, in that order; junction bases with no gene match: 12. This CDR3 is 15 amino acids long. Germline CDR1 is SGHTA and CDR2 is FQGNSA. The CDR3 DNA sequence: TGTGCCAGCACCCCGAGGGGGCCCTCGGGCACTGAAGCTTTCTTT. This translates into CASTPRGPSGTEAFF.

The J gene is TRBJ2-1, the V gene TRBV5-1; 13 bases line up with TRBD2. The CDR3 has 16 residues. The junction had 4 bases not matched to a gene; V was cut back by 3 bases and J by 4 bases. Germline loops: CDR1 SGHRS, CDR2 YFSETQ. As DNA, the CDR3 is TGCGCCAGCAGCTGGGGACTAGCGGGGTTATACAATGAGCAGTTCTTC. Translation gives CASSWGLAGLYNEQFF.

V is TRBV12-3 or TRBV12-4 and J is TRBJ1-2, with 10 bases identical to TRBD1. This CDR3 contains 12 residues. Trimming cost V 9 bases and J 5 bases; bases outside gene matches: 3. CDR3 sequence reads: CASGQGGYGYTF. For the CDR3, the DNA is TGTGCCAGTGGACAGGGGGGATATGGCTACACCTTC.

The V and J genes are TRBV10-3 and TRBJ2-2, with D uncertain. This CDR3 has 14 amino acids. V shed 0 bases and J shed 6 bases, with 8 bases lying between them. CDR1 and CDR2 from the germline V gene are ENHRY and SYGVKD. CDR3: CAISESASPGELFF. The CDR3 region has the DNA TGTGCCATCAGTGAGTCGGCCTCCCCCGGGGAGCTGTTTTTT.

This clone was counted a single time. The chain couples TRBV2 to TRBJ1-6; D ambiguous. From germline, CDR1 is SNHLY and CDR2 FYNNEI. V was pared by 1 base and J by 12 bases, with 13 bases between. This CDR3 is built from 14 residues. The CDR3: CASSEGSGSRPLHF. The CDR3 DNA reads TGTGCCAGCAGTGAAGGGTCAGGCAGTCGACCCCTCCACTTT.

This chain connects TRBV28 to TRBJ1-5; 8 bases map to TRBD1. The CDR3 is 14 amino acids. CDR1 and CDR2 from the germline V gene are MDHEN and SYDVKM. Germline trimming cut 2 bases from V and 13 bases from J; bases unmatched to any gene: 10. CDR3 nucleotide sequence: TGTGCCAGCAGTTTAGGCCAGGGGGCTTGGTCACAGCATTTT. As protein: CASSLGQGAWSQHF.

The chain is built from TRBV11-2 and TRBJ1-2; D unclear. This CDR3 comprises 13 residues. CDR1 and CDR2 (germline): SGHAT, FQNNGV. V was trimmed by 2 bases and J by 6 bases, leaving 10 bases between them. The CDR3: CASSLLWLNGYTF. DNA of the CDR3: TGTGCCAGCAGCTTACTCTGGCTGAATGGCTACACCTTC.